These 21 T cell receptor beta chains came from one sample sequenced in a study of T-cell reconstitution after alpha-beta-depleted transplantation in children. It was with unique molecular identifiers that the TCRbeta library was prepared. TCRdb processed the PCR reads anew with MiXCR; each CDR3 protein has one entry. Of approximately 400,000 distinct CDR3 sequences in the sample, approximately 10% were seen once. Source: PBMCs from the stem cell graft donor, taken from the stem cell graft. The receptors derive from a human donor who donated a stem cell graft to a child with acute myeloid leukemia.

This clonotype was recorded at least ten times. The CDR3 reads CASSDRVSYNEQFF. CDR3 coding DNA: TGTGCCAGCAGCGACAGGGTTAGCTACAATGAGCAGTTCTTC. The chain is built from TRBV6-1 and TRBJ2-1; 7 nucleotides agree with TRBD1. The CDR3 totals 14 residues. The junction had 5 bases not matched to a gene; V was cut back by 6 bases and J by 3 bases. Germline V lookup: CDR1 MNHNS, CDR2 SASEGT.

The chain uses TRBV11-2 and TRBJ2-3, with unresolved D. V gave up 0 bases and J gave up 2 bases, with 9 bases separating them. The CDR3 contains 15 residues. From germline, CDR1 is SGHAT and CDR2 FQNNGV. In DNA form, the CDR3 reads TGTGCCAGCAGCTTAGAAAGGAGAGACACAGATACGCAGTATTTT. Amino acid sequence: CASSLERRDTDTQYF.

The chain carries TRBV18 and TRBJ2-1; 7 positions agree with TRBD1. The germline V gene encodes CDR1 KGHSH and CDR2 LQKENI. This CDR3 has 14 residues. V was pared by 3 bases and J by 5 bases, with 4 bases of the junction left unmatched. The CDR3 bases are TGTGCCAGCTCACCGAAAGACAGGGACAATGAGCAGTTCTTC. Protein sequence: CASSPKDRDNEQFF.

The J gene is TRBJ1-4, the V gene TRBV7-9; D is ambiguous. V dropped 4 bases and J dropped 5 bases, with 14 bases sitting between them. The CDR3 is 15 residues long. Per germline, CDR1 SEHNR and CDR2 FQNEAQ (reference sequence). The CDR3 coding sequence is TGTGCCAGCAGCTACATATGGCAACCAAATGAAAAACTGTTTTTT. Translation: CASSYIWQPNEKLFF.

This clonotype was seen repeatedly, ten times or more. This CDR3 is CASSPLGGGAKDTQYF. The CDR3 region has the DNA TGTGCCAGCAGCCCCCTGGGCGGGGGGGCCAAAGATACGCAGTATTTT. The V and J genes are TRBV5-5 and TRBJ2-3, with 9 bases fitting TRBD2. Trimming cost V 4 bases and J 5 bases; bases outside gene matches: 11. The CDR3 extends over 16 amino acids. CDR1 is SGHKS, CDR2 YYEKEE, per germline (reference sequence).

V usage is TRBV15 and J usage is TRBJ2-3; the match to TRBD1 covers 7 bases. CDR1 and CDR2 from the germline V gene are LNHNV and YYDKDF (reference sequence). CDR3 size: 18 residues. The trim removed 4 bases at V and 2 bases at J, leaving 15 bases unmatched. In DNA, the CDR3 is TGTGCCACCAGCACCCGACAGGGCCCCCGAATTATCACAGATACGCAGTATTTT. It encodes CATSTRQGPRIITDTQYF.

This clonotype was observed a handful of times. The V call is TRBV11-2, the J call TRBJ2-1; 9 bases match TRBD2. The CDR3 runs 15 residues. Germline CDR1 and CDR2: SGHAT and FQNNGV. The V segment lost 2 bases and the J segment 9 bases; nucleotides outside the gene matches: 8. CDR3 in amino acids: CASSLTGLALREQFF. In DNA form, the CDR3 reads TGTGCCAGCAGCTTAACGGGACTAGCCCTCCGTGAGCAGTTCTTC.

The CDR3 DNA sequence: TGTGCCAGCAGTTACCTGTCTGACAATGAGCAGTTCTTC. Protein: CASSYLSDNEQFF. This sequence joins TRBV6-5 and TRBJ2-1; D ambiguous. With 2 bases removed from V and 5 bases from J, the gap between germline ends came to 7 bases. This CDR3 has 13 residues. Germline assignment: CDR1 MNHEY and CDR2 SVGAGI.

As to this clonotype: The junction departs from the called germline gene at one end, perhaps through a read error. This rearrangement joins TRBV20-1 to TRBJ2-1, with 8 nucleotides matching TRBD2. Germline V gene lookup returns CDR1 DFQATT and CDR2 SNEGSKA (reference sequence). The CDR3 consists of 15 residues. Here the CDR3 reads CSAQRSGSSYNAQFF. The DNA of the CDR3 is TGCAGTGCACAAAGAAGCGGGAGCTCCTACAATGCGCAGTTCTTC.

This clonotype was found a few times. The rearrangement links TRBV21-1 to TRBJ2-5; the DNA was not used to check the table's D call, TRBD1. TRBV21-1 has pseudogene status. The CDR3 has 14 residues. CDR3 residues: CASTPGPFQETQYF. CDR3 in DNA: TGTGCCAGCACCCCGGGGCCATTCCAAGAGACCCAGTACTTC.

V gene TRBV20-1 combines with J gene TRBJ2-6; TRBD1 is a possible D gene (6 bases). The CDR3 spans 18 residues. V was pared by 5 bases and J by 0 bases, with 20 bases between. The germline CDR1 and CDR2 sequences are DFQATT and SNEGSKA (reference sequence). CDR3 in amino acids: CSASTDSLLRSGANVLTF. As DNA, the CDR3 is TGCAGTGCTTCGACGGACAGCCTCCTACGCTCTGGGGCCAACGTCCTGACTTTC.

This clonotype came up a few times. The chain uses TRBV29-1 and TRBJ2-3; the D gene is possibly TRBD1 (6 bases). V was cut by 7 bases and J by 1 base, with 15 bases left in between. Germline V gene lookup returns CDR1 SQVTM and CDR2 ANQGSEA. The CDR3 has 14 residues. The CDR3 DNA sequence: TGCAGCGCTGGATGGGGGCATGGCACAGATACGCAGTATTTT. This sequence encodes CSAGWGHGTDTQYF.

The chain has TRBV27 and TRBJ2-2; D call uncertain. Germline values: CDR1 MNHEY, CDR2 SMNVEV (reference sequence). V lost 1 base to trimming and J lost 1 base, with 7 bases between them. This CDR3 is 15 amino acids long. The CDR3 region is CASSLYFQNTGELFF. In DNA, the CDR3 is TGTGCCAGCAGTTTATATTTCCAGAACACCGGGGAGCTGTTTTTT.

This clonotype showed up just a few times. This chain links TRBV27 with TRBJ1-2; 7 nucleotides match TRBD1. Germline CDR1 reads MNHEY; CDR2 reads SMNVEV (reference sequence). With V trimmed by 3 bases and J by 8 bases, 18 bases remained unmatched. The CDR3 length is 17 residues. The CDR3 sequence: CASSFFPQSKGGPGYTF. The CDR3, as DNA: TGTGCCAGCAGTTTTTTCCCCCAATCAAAAGGGGGCCCGGGCTACACCTTC.

The chain uses TRBV25-1 and TRBJ2-7; 7 bases line up with TRBD2. The CDR3 has 14 residues. CDR1 is MGHDK, CDR2 SYGVNS, per germline. With 4 bases clipped from V and 6 bases from J, the junction kept 9 bases outside the gene matches. The CDR3 here is CASSAWAGAGEQYF. CDR3 in DNA: TGTGCCAGCAGTGCTTGGGCGGGAGCGGGCGAGCAGTACTTC.

The CDR3 here is CASSTDRQGLNGYTF. For the CDR3, the DNA is TGCGCCAGCAGCACCGACAGACAGGGTCTCAATGGCTACACCTTC. J is TRBJ1-2 and V is TRBV5-1, with 7 bases lining up with TRBD1. J lost 6 bases, V lost 4 bases, and 12 bases had no gene match. Germline-derived CDR1 and CDR2 are SGHRS and YFSETQ. This CDR3 comprises 15 residues.

This clonotype was picked up many times. This chain links TRBV19 with TRBJ2-1; 8 bases fit TRBD1. Germline lookup yields CDR1 LNHDA and CDR2 SQIVND (reference sequence). V was pared by 3 bases and J by 5 bases, with 3 bases of the junction left unmatched. The CDR3 runs 14 residues. This CDR3 is CASSIRQGNNEQFF. In DNA form, the CDR3 reads TGTGCCAGTAGTATCAGACAGGGGAACAATGAGCAGTTCTTC.

CDR3 protein: CASSVGGGPPSSYNEQFF. In DNA, the CDR3 is TGTGCCAGCAGCGTAGGGGGGGGACCCCCGAGCTCCTACAATGAGCAGTTCTTC. This chain joins TRBV9 and TRBJ2-1; TRBD2 aligns across 7 bases. The germline gives CDR1 SGDLS, CDR2 YYNGEE. The CDR3 is 18 amino acids. V lost 0 bases and J lost 0; bases outside the gene matches: 9.

The V gene is TRBV3-1, the J gene TRBJ2-7; D is perhaps TRBD1 or TRBD2 (5 bases each). The CDR3 runs to 13 residues. Trimming pared 1 base from V and 8 bases from J, leaving 12 bases between. Germline CDR1 LGHDT, CDR2 YNNKEL (reference sequence). This CDR3 is CASSQGLGTKQYV. For the CDR3, the DNA is TGTGCCAGCAGCCAAGGTCTAGGGACGAAGCAGTACGTC.

This clonotype appeared many times. V usage is TRBV2 and J usage is TRBJ1-2; 8 bases match TRBD1. Germline V gives CDR1 SNHLY, CDR2 FYNNEI. V shed 7 bases and J 4 bases; nucleotides not matched to a gene: 5. The CDR3 covers 13 residues. In DNA form, the CDR3 reads TGTGCCAGCACAGGGGGCGGCATCTATGGCTACACCTTC. It yields the protein CASTGGGIYGYTF.

V gene TRBV3-1 combines with J gene TRBJ1-6; no clear D gene. This CDR3 is 12 amino acids long. Germline V gene lookup returns CDR1 LGHDT and CDR2 YNNKEL (reference sequence). With 1 base removed from V and 15 bases from J, the gap between germline ends came to 10 bases. The CDR3 region has the DNA TGTGCCAGCAGCCAAGGTTTAGATCACCTCCACTTT. As protein: CASSQGLDHLHF.